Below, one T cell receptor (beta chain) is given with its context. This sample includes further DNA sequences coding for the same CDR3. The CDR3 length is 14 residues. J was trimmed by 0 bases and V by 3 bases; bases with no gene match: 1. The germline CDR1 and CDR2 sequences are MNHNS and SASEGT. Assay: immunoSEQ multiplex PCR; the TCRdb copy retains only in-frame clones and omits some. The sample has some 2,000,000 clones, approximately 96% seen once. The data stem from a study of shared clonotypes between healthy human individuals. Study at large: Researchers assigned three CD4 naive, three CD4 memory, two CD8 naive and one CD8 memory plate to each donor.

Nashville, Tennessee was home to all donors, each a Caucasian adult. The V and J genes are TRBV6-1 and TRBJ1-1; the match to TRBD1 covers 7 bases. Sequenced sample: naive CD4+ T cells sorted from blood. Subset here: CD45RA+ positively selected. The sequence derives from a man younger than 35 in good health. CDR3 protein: CASSDGTVNTEAFF. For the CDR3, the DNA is TGTGCCAGCAGTGACGGGACAGTGAACACTGAAGCTTTCTTT.